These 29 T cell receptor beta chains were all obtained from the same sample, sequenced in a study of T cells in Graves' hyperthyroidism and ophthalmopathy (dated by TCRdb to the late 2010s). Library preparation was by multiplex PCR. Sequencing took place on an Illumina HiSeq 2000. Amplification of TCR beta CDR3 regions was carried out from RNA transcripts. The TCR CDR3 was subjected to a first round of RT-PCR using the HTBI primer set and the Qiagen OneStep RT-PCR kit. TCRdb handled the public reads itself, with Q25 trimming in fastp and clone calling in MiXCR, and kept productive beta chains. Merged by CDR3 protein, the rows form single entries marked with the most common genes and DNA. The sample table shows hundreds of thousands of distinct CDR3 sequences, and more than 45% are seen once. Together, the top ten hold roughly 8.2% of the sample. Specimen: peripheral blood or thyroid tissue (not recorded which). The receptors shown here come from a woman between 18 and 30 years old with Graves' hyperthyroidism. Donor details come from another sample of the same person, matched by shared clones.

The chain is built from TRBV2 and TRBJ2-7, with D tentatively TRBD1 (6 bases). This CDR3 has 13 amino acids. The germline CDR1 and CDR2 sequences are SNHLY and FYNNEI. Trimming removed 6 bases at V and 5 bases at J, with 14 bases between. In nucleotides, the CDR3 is TGTGCCAGCAGCTCCGCAGGGGCCGACGAGCAGTACTTC. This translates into CASSSAGADEQYF.

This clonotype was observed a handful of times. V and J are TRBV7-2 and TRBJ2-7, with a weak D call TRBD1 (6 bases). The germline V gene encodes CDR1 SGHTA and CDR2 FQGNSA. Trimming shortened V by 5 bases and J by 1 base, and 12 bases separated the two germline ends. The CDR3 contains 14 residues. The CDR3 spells CASSRTVLSYEQYF. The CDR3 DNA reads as TGTGCCAGCAGCAGGACAGTCCTTTCCTACGAGCAGTACTTC.

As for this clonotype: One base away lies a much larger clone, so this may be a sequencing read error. The CDR3 DNA sequence: TGTGCCAGCAGGGAAGGGCACCGCCTCTATGGCTACACCTTC. Translating it yields CASREGHRLYGYTF. V gene TRBV6-1 combines with J gene TRBJ1-2; D call uncertain. There are 14 residues in the CDR3. Looked up from germline, CDR1 is MNHNS and CDR2 is SASEGT.

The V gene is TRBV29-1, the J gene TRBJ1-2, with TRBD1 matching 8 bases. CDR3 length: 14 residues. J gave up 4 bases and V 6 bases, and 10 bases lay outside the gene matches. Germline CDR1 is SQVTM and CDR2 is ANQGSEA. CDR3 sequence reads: CSVHTTGVGYGYTF. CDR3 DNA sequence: TGCAGCGTGCACACGACAGGGGTAGGCTATGGCTACACCTTC.

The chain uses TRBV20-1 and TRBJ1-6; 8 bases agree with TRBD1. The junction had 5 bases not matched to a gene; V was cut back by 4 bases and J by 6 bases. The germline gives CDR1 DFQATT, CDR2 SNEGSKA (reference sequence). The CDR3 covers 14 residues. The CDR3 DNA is TGCAGTGCTAAGCTGGGACAGGCTAATTCACCCCTCCACTTT. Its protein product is CSAKLGQANSPLHF.

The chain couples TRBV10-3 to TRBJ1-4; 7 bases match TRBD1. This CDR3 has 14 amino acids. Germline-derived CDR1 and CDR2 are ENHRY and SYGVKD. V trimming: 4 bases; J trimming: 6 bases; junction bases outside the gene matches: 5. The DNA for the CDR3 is TGTGCCATCAGTGTACAGGGGAGCGATGAAAAACTGTTTTTT. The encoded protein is CAISVQGSDEKLFF.

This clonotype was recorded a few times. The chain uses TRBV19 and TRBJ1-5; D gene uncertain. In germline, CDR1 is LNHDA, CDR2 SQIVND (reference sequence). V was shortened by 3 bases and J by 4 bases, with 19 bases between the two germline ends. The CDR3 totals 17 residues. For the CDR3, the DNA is TGTGCCAGTAGTATCCAAAGGGAGAGGGTGTTAAATCAGCCCCAGCATTTT. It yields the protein CASSIQRERVLNQPQHF.

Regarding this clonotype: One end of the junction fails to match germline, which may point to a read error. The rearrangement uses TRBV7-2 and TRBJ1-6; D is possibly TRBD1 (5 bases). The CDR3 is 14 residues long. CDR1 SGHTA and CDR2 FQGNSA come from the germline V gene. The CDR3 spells CASSQAGNNLPLHF. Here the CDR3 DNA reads TGTGCCAGCAGCCAAGCAGGGAATAATTTACCCCTCCACTTT.

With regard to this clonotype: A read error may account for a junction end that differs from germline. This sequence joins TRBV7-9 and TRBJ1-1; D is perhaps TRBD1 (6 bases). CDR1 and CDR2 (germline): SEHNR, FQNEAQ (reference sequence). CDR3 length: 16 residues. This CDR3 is CASSQARTQGNTEAFF. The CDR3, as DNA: TGCGCCAGCAGCCAAGCACGGACACAGGGGAACACTGAAGCTTTCTTT. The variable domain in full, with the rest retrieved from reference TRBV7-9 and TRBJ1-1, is DTGVSQNPRHKITKRGQNVTFRCDPISEHNRLYWYRQTLGQGPEFLTYFQNEAQLEKSRLLSDRFSAERPKGSFSTLEIQRTEQGDSAMYLCASSQARTQGNTEAFFGQGTRLTVV.

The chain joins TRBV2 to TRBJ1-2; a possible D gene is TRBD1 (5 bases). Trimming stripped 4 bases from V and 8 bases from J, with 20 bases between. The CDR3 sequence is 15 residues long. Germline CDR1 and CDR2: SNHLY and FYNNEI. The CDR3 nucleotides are TGTGCCAGCAGTGCAGGACACGTCATTGACCCGGGCTACACCTTC. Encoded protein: CASSAGHVIDPGYTF.

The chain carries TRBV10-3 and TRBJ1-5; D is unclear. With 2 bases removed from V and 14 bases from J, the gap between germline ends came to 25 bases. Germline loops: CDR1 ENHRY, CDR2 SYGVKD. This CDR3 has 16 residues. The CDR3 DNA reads TGTGCCATCAGTGAGCCCCGGACTAGCGGGAGGGCCCGCGAGCATTTT. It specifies CAISEPRTSGRAREHF.

In DNA, the CDR3 is TGCAGTGCAAGCGAGCGACAGGGTCCTCAGCCCCAGCATTTT. The encoded protein is CSASERQGPQPQHF. The chain carries TRBV20-1 and TRBJ1-5; 7 nucleotides line up with TRBD1. V trimming: 6 bases; J trimming: 6 bases; junction bases outside the gene matches: 11. Germline V gene lookup returns CDR1 DFQATT and CDR2 SNEGSKA (reference sequence). This CDR3 region has 14 residues.

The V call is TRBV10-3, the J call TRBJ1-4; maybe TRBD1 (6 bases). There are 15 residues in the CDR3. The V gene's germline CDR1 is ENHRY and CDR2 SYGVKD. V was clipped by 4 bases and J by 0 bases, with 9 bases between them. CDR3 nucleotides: TGTGCCATCAGTGTCGCAGGGGCAACTAATGAAAAACTGTTTTTT. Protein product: CAISVAGATNEKLFF.

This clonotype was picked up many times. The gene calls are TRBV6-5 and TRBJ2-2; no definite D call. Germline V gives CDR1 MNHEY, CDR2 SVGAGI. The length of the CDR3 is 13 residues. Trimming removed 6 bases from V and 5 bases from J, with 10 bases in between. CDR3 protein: CASSPAQTGELFF. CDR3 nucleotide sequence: TGTGCCAGCAGCCCTGCGCAAACCGGGGAGCTGTTTTTT.

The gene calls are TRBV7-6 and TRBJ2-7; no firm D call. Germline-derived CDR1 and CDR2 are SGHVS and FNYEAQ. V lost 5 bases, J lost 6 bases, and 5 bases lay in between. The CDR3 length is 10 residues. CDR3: CASSPSEQYF. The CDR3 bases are TGTGCCAGCAGCCCCAGCGAGCAGTACTTC.

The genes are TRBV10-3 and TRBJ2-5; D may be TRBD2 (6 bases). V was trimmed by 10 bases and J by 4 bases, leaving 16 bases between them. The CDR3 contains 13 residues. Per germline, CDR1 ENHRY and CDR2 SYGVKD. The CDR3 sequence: CASKGLGGETQYF. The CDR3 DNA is TGTGCCAGCAAGGGGCTCGGGGGAGAGACCCAGTACTTC.

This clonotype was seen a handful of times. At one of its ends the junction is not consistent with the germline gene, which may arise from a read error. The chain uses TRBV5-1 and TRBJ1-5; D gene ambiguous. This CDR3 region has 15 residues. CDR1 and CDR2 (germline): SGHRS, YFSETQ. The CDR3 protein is CASSFTDFTGQPQHF. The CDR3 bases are TGTGCCAGCAGCTTCACGGATTTCACGGGTCAGCCCCAGCATTTT.

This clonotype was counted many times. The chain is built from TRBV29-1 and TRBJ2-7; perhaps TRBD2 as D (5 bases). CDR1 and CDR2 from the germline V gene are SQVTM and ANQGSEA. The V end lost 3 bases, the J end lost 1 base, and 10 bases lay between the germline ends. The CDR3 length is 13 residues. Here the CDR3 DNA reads TGCAGCGTTGAGCCACCGGGATCCTACGAGCAGTACTTC. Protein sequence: CSVEPPGSYEQYF.

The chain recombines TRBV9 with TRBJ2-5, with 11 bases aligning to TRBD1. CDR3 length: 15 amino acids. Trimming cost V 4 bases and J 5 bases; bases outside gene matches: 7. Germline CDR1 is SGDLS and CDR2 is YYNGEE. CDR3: CASSQGQGGAETQYF. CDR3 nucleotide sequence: TGTGCCAGCAGCCAGGGACAGGGGGGTGCTGAGACCCAGTACTTC.

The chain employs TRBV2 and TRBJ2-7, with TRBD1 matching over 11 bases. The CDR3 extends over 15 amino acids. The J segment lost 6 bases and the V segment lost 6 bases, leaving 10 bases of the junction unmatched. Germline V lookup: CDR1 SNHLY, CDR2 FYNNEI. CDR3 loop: CASRSTGQGDGEQYF. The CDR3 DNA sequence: TGTGCCAGCAGATCCACGGGACAGGGGGATGGCGAGCAGTACTTC.

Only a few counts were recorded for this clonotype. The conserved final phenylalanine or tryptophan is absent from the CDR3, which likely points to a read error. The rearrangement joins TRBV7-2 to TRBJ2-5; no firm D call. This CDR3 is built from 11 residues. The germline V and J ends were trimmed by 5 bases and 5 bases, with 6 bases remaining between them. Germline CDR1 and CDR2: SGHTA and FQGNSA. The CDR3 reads CASSLWETQYV. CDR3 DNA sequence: TGTGCCAGCAGCCTGTGGGAGACCCAGTACGTC.

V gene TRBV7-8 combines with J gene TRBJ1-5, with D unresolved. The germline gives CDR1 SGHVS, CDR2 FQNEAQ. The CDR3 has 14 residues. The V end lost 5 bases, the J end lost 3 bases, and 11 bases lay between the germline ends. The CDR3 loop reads CASSRLLSNQPQHF. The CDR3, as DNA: TGTGCCAGCAGCCGACTTCTTTCCAATCAGCCCCAGCATTTT.

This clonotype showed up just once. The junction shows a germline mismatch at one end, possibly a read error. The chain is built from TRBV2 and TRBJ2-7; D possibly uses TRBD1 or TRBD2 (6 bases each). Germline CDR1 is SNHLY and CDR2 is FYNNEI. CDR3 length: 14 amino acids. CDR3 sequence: CASTWRGFSYEQHF. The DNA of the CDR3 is TGTGCCAGCACCTGGAGGGGGTTTTCCTACGAGCAGCACTTC.

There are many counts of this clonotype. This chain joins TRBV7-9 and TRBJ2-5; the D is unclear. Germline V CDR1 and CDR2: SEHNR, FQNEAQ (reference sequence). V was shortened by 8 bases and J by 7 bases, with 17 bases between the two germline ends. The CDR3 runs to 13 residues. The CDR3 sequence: CASGPLRLVTQYF. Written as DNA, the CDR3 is TGTGCCAGCGGACCACTCAGACTTGTGACCCAGTACTTC.

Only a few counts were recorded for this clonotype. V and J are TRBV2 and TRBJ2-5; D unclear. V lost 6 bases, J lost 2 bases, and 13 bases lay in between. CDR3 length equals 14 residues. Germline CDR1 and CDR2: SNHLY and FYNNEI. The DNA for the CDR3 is TGTGCCAGCAGATCCCGGCGGCAGCAAGAGACCCAGTACTTC. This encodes CASRSRRQQETQYF.

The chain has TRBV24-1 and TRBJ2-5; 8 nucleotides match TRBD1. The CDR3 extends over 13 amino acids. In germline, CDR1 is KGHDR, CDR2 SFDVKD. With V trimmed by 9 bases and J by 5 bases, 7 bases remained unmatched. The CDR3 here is CATPARGPETQYF. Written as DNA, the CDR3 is TGTGCCACCCCCGCCAGGGGGCCTGAGACCCAGTACTTC.

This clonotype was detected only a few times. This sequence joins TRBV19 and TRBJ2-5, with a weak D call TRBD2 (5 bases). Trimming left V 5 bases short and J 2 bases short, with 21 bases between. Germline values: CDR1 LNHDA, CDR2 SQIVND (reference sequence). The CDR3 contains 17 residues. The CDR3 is CASSPGLNAHIQETQYF. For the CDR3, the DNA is TGTGCCAGTAGTCCCGGACTGAACGCCCACATACAAGAGACCCAGTACTTC.

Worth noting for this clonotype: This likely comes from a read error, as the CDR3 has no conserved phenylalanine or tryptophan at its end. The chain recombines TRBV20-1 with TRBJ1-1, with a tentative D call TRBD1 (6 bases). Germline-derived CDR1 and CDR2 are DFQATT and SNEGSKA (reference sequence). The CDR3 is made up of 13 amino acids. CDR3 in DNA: TGCAATGCTCCCTACAGGGCACTCCCTGAAGCTTTCCTT. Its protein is CNAPYRALPEAFL.

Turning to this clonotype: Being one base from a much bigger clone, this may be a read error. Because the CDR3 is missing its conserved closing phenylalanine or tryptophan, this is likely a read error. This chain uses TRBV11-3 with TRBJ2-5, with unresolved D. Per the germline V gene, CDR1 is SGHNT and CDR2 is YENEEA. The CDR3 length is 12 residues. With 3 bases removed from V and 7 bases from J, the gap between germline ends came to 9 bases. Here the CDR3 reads CASSLEGRTQYL. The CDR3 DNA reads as TGTGCCAGCAGCTTGGAAGGGCGGACCCAGTACCTC.